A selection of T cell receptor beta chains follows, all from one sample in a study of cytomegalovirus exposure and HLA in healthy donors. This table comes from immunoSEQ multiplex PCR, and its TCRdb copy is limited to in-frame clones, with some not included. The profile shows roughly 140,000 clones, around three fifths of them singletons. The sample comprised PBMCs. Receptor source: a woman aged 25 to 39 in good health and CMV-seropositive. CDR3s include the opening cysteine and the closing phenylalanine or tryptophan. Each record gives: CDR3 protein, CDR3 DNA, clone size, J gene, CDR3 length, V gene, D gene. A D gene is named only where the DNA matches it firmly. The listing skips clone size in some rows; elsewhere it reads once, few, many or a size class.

CASIIRGINTEAFF	TGTGCCAGCATCATTAGGGGGATTAACACTGAAGCTTTCTTT	many	TRBJ1-1	14	TRBV6-6	NA
CASSRPGAVSNEQFF	TGTGCCAGTAGTAGACCGGGAGCTGTATCGAATGAGCAGTTCTTC	NA	TRBJ2-1	15	TRBV19	NA
CASRTGGSQYEQYF	TGTGCCAGCAGAACTGGGGGCAGCCAATACGAGCAGTACTTC	NA	TRBJ2-7	14	TRBV6-6	NA
CASKQGNQPQHF	TGTGCTAGTAAGCAGGGGAATCAGCCCCAGCATTTT	NA	TRBJ1-5	12	TRBV19	NA
CASSLPGSGGRETQYF	TGTGCCAGCAGCTTACCCGGGTCAGGGGGTAGAGAGACCCAGTACTTC	NA	TRBJ2-5	16	TRBV7-9	TRBD1
CASGRLTRDTGELFF	TGTGCCAGCGGACGACTGACGCGGGACACCGGGGAGCTGTTTTTT	NA	TRBJ2-2	15	TRBV27	NA
CASSFMAQGEQAFF	TGTGCCAGCAGCTTTATGGCTCAGGGGGAACAAGCTTTCTTT	few	TRBJ1-1	14	TRBV5-6	TRBD1
CASSILGGDTEAFF	TGTGCCAGCAGTATCCTCGGAGGGGACACTGAAGCTTTCTTT	NA	TRBJ1-1	14	TRBV7-8	NA
CASSPGVRTGAEKLFF	TGCGCCAGCAGCCCTGGGGTTCGGACAGGGGCTGAAAAACTGTTTTTT	NA	TRBJ1-4	16	TRBV5-1	TRBD1
CASLYVGGTEAFF	TGTGCCAGCCTCTATGTGGGGGGGACTGAAGCTTTCTTT	NA	TRBJ1-1	13	TRBV5-6	NA
CASSPQDVGTGDTQYF	TGTGCCAGCAGCCCTCAGGATGTAGGCACAGGGGATACGCAGTATTTT	few	TRBJ2-3	16	TRBV7-9	NA
CSVRLAGRYTDTQYF	TGCAGCGTTCGACTAGCGGGGCGCTACACAGATACGCAGTATTTT	NA	TRBJ2-3	15	TRBV29-1	TRBD2
CASSLSGEKLFF	TGTGCCAGCAGCTTATCGGGAGAAAAACTGTTTTTT	NA	TRBJ1-4	12	TRBV7-8	NA
CASSSYGGGAAREQYF	TGTGCCAGCTCCTCGTACGGCGGGGGGGCGGCTCGCGAGCAGTACTTC	NA	TRBJ2-7	16	TRBV18	TRBD2
CASSLRYGYEQYF	TGTGCCAGCAGTTTAAGGTACGGGTACGAGCAGTACTTC	NA	TRBJ2-7	13	TRBV27	NA
CASSSDRRTSASYNEQFF	TGTGCCAGCAGTTCCGATCGGAGGACTAGCGCCTCCTACAATGAGCAGTTCTTC	few	TRBJ2-1	18	TRBV28	TRBD2
CSARSADTQYF	TGCAGTGCTAGATCAGCAGATACGCAGTATTTT	NA	TRBJ2-3	11	TRBV20-1	NA
CASTAGTGVHEQYF	TGTGCCAGCACCGCCGGGACAGGGGTTCACGAGCAGTACTTC	NA	TRBJ2-7	14	TRBV2	TRBD1
CSVESGLAGMVTDTQYF	TGCAGCGTTGAATCGGGACTAGCGGGAATGGTGACAGATACGCAGTATTTT	once	TRBJ2-3	17	TRBV29-1	TRBD2
CAIGTGGRGGYGYTF	TGTGCCATTGGGACAGGAGGACGTGGAGGTTATGGCTACACCTTC	NA	TRBJ1-2	15	TRBV10-3	TRBD1
CSVVKQVSYEQYF	TGCAGCGTTGTAAAACAGGTATCCTACGAGCAGTACTTC	NA	TRBJ2-7	13	TRBV29-1	NA
CASSQEPHRGDTQYF	TGCGCCAGCAGCCAAGAACCCCACAGGGGAGATACGCAGTATTTT	NA	TRBJ2-3	15	TRBV4-1	TRBD1
CASSQGRAWGPGNEQFF	TGCGCCAGCAGCCAAGGGAGAGCGTGGGGCCCGGGTAATGAGCAGTTCTTC	NA	TRBJ2-1	17	TRBV4-1	NA
CASSLGGGSYNEQFF	TGTGCCAGCAGCCTGGGGGGGGGATCGTACAATGAGCAGTTCTTC	NA	TRBJ2-1	15	TRBV7-3	TRBD2
CASGGDTEAFF	TGTGCCAGTGGGGGCGACACTGAAGCTTTCTTT	NA	TRBJ1-1	11	TRBV19	NA
CASSPLTGEAGPQETQYF	TGCGCCAGCAGCCCACTGACAGGGGAGGCGGGCCCTCAAGAGACCCAGTACTTC	NA	TRBJ2-5	18	TRBV5-1	TRBD1
CATSPPTANTEAFF	TGTGCCACCAGCCCCCCTACCGCGAACACTGAAGCTTTCTTT	few	TRBJ1-1	14	TRBV15	NA
CASSRGQAAGNTIYF	TGCGCCAGCAGCCGCGGACAGGCAGCTGGAAACACCATATATTTT	NA	TRBJ1-3	15	TRBV4-1	TRBD1
CASSLAGGFYEQYF	TGTGCCAGCAGCTTAGCGGGCGGGTTCTACGAGCAGTACTTC	NA	TRBJ2-7	14	TRBV13	NA
CASRRQEQTEAFF	TGTGCCAGCAGAAGACAAGAACAGACTGAAGCTTTCTTT	few	TRBJ1-1	13	TRBV6-5	NA